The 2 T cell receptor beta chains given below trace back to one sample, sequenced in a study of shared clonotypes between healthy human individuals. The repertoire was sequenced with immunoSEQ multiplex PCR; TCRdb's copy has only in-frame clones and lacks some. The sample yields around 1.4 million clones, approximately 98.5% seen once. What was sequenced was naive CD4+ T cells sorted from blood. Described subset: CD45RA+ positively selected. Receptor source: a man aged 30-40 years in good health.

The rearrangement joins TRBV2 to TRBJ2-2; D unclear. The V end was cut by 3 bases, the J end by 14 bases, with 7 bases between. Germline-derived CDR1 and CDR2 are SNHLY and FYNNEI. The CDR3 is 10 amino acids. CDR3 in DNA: TGTGCCAGCAGTGACGTTGTCCTGTTTTTT. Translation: CASSDVVLFF.

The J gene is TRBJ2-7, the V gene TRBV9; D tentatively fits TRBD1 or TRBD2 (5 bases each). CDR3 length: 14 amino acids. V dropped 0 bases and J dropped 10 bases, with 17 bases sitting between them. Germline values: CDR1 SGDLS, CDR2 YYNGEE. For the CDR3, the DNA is TGTGCCAGCAGCGTAGTTGGGGGTATCGGCGATCAGTACTTC. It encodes CASSVVGGIGDQYF.